The TCR beta chain described here comes from a study of blood T cell repertoires in COVID-19. Across the study: Acute and convalescent COVID-19 samples came from the United States, Italy and Spain.

As processed by the authors: From reference gene primer amplification, estimates of nucleated cell counts were derived. The method was immunoSEQ multiplex PCR; TCRdb's version includes in-frame clones alone and lacks a portion of them. V and J calls and clone size come straight from that table; D and trimming were deduced from the DNA. Here the sample spans 78,000 or so clones, almost 85% being singletons. Germline values: CDR1 LGHDT, CDR2 YNNKEL (reference sequence). The CDR3 length is 14 residues. The V and J ends lost 2 bases and 7 bases, in that order; junction bases with no gene match: 6. This sequence originates from a man at least 80 years old with acute or convalescent COVID-19. The chain is built from TRBV3-1 (or the pseudogene TRBV3-2) and TRBJ1-2; 8 nucleotides line up with TRBD1. Sequences were obtained from peripheral blood. The CDR3 DNA reads as TGTGCCAGCAGCCAACGGACAGGGCGGGGTGGCTACACCTTC. It encodes CASSQRTGRGGYTF.